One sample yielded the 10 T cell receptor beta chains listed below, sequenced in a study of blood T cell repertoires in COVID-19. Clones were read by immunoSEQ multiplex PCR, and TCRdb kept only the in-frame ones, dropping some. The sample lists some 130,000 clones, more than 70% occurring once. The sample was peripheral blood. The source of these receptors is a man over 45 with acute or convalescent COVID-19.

In nucleotides, the CDR3 is TGTGCCAGCAGCCTCGGGACTAGCGGGAGAAATGAGCAGTTCTTC. Residues: CASSLGTSGRNEQFF. The chain carries TRBV11-3 and TRBJ2-1; 14 bases map to TRBD2. Looked up from germline, CDR1 is SGHNT and CDR2 is YENEEA. This CDR3 has 15 amino acids. V trimming: 5 bases; J trimming: 7 bases; junction bases outside the gene matches: 4.

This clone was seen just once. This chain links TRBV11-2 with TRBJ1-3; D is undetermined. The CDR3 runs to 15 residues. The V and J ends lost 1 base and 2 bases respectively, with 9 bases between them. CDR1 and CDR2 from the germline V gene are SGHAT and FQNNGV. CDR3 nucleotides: TGTGCCAGCAGCTTAGGAGGGTTTCCTGGAAACACCATATATTTT. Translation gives CASSLGGFPGNTIYF. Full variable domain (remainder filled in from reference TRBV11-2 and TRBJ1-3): EAGVAQSPRYKIIEKRQSVAFWCNPISGHATLYWYQQILGQGPKLLIQFQNNGVVDDSQLPKDRFSAERLKGVDSTLKIQPAKLEDSAVYLCASSLGGFPGNTIYFGEGSWLTVV.

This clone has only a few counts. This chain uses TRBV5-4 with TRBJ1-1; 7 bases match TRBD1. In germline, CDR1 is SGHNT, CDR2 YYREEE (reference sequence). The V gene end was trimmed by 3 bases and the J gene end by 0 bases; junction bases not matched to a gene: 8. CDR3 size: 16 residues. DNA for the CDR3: TGTGCCAGCAGCTCCGGACAGGAAAGGGTGAACACTGAAGCTTTCTTT. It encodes CASSSGQERVNTEAFF.

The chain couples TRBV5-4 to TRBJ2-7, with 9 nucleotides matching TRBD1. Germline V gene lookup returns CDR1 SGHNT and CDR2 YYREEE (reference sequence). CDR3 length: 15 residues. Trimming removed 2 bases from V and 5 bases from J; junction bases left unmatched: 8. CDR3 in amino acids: CASSLTGTGFHEQYF. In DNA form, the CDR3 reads TGTGCCAGCAGCTTAACCGGGACAGGGTTCCACGAGCAGTACTTC.

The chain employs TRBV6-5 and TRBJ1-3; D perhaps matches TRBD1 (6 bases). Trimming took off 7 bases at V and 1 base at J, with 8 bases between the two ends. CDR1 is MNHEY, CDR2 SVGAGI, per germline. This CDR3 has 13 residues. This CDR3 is CASTDRSGNTIYF. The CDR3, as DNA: TGTGCCAGCACCGACAGGTCTGGAAACACCATATATTTT.

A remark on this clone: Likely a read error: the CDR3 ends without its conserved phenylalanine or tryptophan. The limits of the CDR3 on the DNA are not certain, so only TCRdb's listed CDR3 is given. CDR3 region: CASSSLAGVPRFP. The chain is built from TRBV7-2 and TRBJ2-3; the D call of TRBD2 is as the table states it, not checked on the DNA. CDR1 and CDR2 (germline): SGHTA, FQGNSA. The CDR3 numbers 13 amino acids, ends counted.

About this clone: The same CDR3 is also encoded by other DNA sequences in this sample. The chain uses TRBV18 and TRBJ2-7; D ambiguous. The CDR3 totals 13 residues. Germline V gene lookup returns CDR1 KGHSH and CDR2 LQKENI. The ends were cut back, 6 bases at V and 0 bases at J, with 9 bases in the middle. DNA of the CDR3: TGTGCCAGCTCCCCTCCTAGCTCCTACGAGCAGTACTTC. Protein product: CASSPPSSYEQYF.

CDR3 in amino acids: CAISDPGTGLYEQYF. In DNA, the CDR3 is TGTGCCATCAGTGACCCCGGGACAGGGCTCTACGAGCAGTACTTC. The rearrangement links TRBV10-3 to TRBJ2-7; TRBD1 matches 9 bases. V lost 3 bases, J lost 3 bases, and 6 bases stayed unmatched. This CDR3 is built from 15 residues. Germline values: CDR1 ENHRY, CDR2 SYGVKD.

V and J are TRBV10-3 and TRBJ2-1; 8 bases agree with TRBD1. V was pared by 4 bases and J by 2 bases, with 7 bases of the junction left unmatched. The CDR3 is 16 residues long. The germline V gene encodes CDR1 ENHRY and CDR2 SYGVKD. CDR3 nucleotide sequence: TGTGCCATCAGTGGCTCAAAGGGACAGGCCTACAATGAGCAGTTCTTC. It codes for CAISGSKGQAYNEQFF.

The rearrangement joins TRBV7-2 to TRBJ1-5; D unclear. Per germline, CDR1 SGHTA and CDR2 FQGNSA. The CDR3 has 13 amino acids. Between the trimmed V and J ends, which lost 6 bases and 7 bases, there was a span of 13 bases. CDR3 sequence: CASSGDRRQPQHF. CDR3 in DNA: TGTGCCAGCAGTGGTGATCGTCGGCAGCCCCAGCATTTT. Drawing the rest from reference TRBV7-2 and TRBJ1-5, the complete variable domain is GAGVSQSPSNKVTEKGKDVELRCDPISGHTALYWYRQSLGQGLEFLIYFQGNSAPDKSGLPSDRFSAERTGGSVSTLTIQRTQQEDSAVYLCASSGDRRQPQHFGDGTRLSIL.